Detailed here is one T cell receptor (beta chain). The target antigen is unknown. This sample was taken from a study of Ad26.COV2.S vaccination and SARS-CoV-2 variants. About the study: The vaccine Ad26.COV2.S was put into the muscle once, or twice with 56 days between. Study-wide results and caveats: Spike-specific TCR breadth was greater after Ad26.COV2.S than placebo.

Sequenced by immunoSEQ multiplex PCR; TCRdb stores in-frame clones only, minus some. The sample carries fewer than 500,000 clones, roughly 91% recorded once. Documented treatment: 15 to 20 received Ad26.COV2.S at low or high dose, single or two shots; about five received placebo; per-sample allocation not given. Following the first vaccine or placebo injection, samples were taken on day 63. Trimming removed 0 bases from V and 5 bases from J; junction bases left unmatched: 4. The CDR3 is 16 residues long. CDR1 is SGHAT, CDR2 FQNNGV, per germline. This material consisted of peripheral blood, taken in a trial of Ad26.COV2.S vaccine versus placebo. This TCR came from a person between 18 and 65 years old who received the Ad26.COV2.S COVID-19 vaccine or a placebo. V is TRBV11-2 and J is TRBJ2-5; 12 nucleotides match TRBD1. The CDR3 DNA is TGTGCCAGCAGCTTAGAGGGGACAGGGGGCAGGGAGACCCAGTACTTC. This translates into CASSLEGTGGRETQYF.